One sample yielded the 9 T cell receptor beta chains listed below, sequenced in a study of T cells in Graves' hyperthyroidism and ophthalmopathy. TCR beta CDR3 regions were amplified from RNA. The study used the HTBI primer set for a first-round RT-PCR of the TCR CDR3. In TCRdb, the multiplex PCR reads were re-called with MiXCR into one record per CDR3 protein. The sample has some 460,000 distinct CDR3 sequences; less than 20% are singletons. Sequencing input: blood. Receptors originate from a woman younger than 35 with Graves' hyperthyroidism.

Of note for this clonotype: Since a much larger clone is just one base distant, this may be a read error. This chain uses TRBV12-3 or TRBV12-4 with TRBJ2-1; perhaps D is TRBD1 or TRBD2 (6 bases each). V was trimmed by 1 base and J by 11 bases, leaving 18 bases between them. This CDR3 contains 15 residues. CDR3 loop: CASSLVGGLRNKQFF. CDR3 sequence (DNA): TGTGCCAGCAGTTTAGTGGGGGGCCTCAGGAATAAGCAGTTCTTC.

This clonotype was seen ten or more times. The V gene is TRBV18, the J gene TRBJ2-3; 10 bases are shared with TRBD1. The germline CDR1 and CDR2 sequences are KGHSH and LQKENI. With V trimmed by 4 bases and J by 0 bases, 4 bases remained unmatched. The CDR3 is 16 residues long. CDR3 bases: TGTGCCAGCTCACTTCGACAGGGGGCAAGCACAGATACGCAGTATTTT. Translated, it gives CASSLRQGASTDTQYF.

The chain recombines TRBV29-1 with TRBJ2-1, with D hard to call. Trimming left V 3 bases short and J 5 bases short, with 14 bases between. Germline values: CDR1 SQVTM, CDR2 ANQGSEA. The CDR3 runs to 14 residues. The CDR3: CSVDSYRSDNEQFF. The DNA of the CDR3 is TGCAGCGTTGATTCGTATAGGAGCGACAATGAGCAGTTCTTC.

This clonotype has at least ten counts. This chain links TRBV18 with TRBJ2-7; 7 nucleotides align to TRBD1. Per germline, CDR1 KGHSH and CDR2 LQKENI. This CDR3 has 15 residues. V shed 2 bases and J 3 bases; nucleotides not matched to a gene: 7. CDR3 amino acids: CASSPGTAERYEQYF. In DNA, the CDR3 is TGTGCCAGCTCACCAGGGACAGCGGAGCGCTACGAGCAGTACTTC.

The chain links TRBV29-1 to TRBJ2-2; D ambiguous. Per germline, CDR1 SQVTM and CDR2 ANQGSEA. V was shortened by 4 bases and J by 4 bases, with 10 bases between the two germline ends. The CDR3 has 13 residues. The CDR3 here is CSVGWASTGELFF. CDR3 coding DNA: TGCAGCGTTGGGTGGGCCAGCACCGGGGAGCTGTTTTTT.

This chain connects TRBV20-1 to TRBJ2-4; TRBD1 matches at 9 bases. V was pared by 0 bases and J by 7 bases, with 10 bases of the junction left unmatched. The CDR3 contains 16 residues. Germline-derived CDR1 and CDR2 are DFQATT and SNEGSKA (reference sequence). CDR3 coding DNA: TGCAGTGCTAGAGAAGGCCCCGGGACAGGGTTGAACATTCAGTACTTC. It yields the protein CSAREGPGTGLNIQYF.

This clonotype was seen many times. The chain combines TRBV20-1 with TRBJ1-2; no clear D gene. Trimming removed 6 bases at V and 1 base at J, with 12 bases between. This CDR3 is 13 amino acids long. Germline CDR1 reads DFQATT; CDR2 reads SNEGSKA (reference sequence). The CDR3 DNA sequence: TGCAGTGCACCGGACGGGAATAACTATGGCTACACCTTC. This encodes CSAPDGNNYGYTF.

This clonotype was counted between two and nine times. The CDR3 region has the DNA TGCAGCACCCGGGCCGAACTGAACACCGGGGAGCTGTTTTTT. Translating it yields CSTRAELNTGELFF. The chain has TRBV29-1 and TRBJ2-2; D ambiguous. The CDR3 runs to 14 residues. The V and J ends lost 8 bases and 1 base respectively, with 14 bases between them. CDR1 and CDR2 from the germline V gene are SQVTM and ANQGSEA.

This clonotype has at least ten counts. The V and J genes are TRBV12-5 and TRBJ2-7, with TRBD1 matching 8 bases. The CDR3 has 17 residues. The V and J ends lost 0 bases and 7 bases, in that order; junction bases with no gene match: 14. CDR1 and CDR2 (germline): LGHNT, FRNRAP. CDR3 region: CASGLVPGQAFLNEQYF. Here the CDR3 DNA reads TGTGCTAGTGGTTTGGTACCGGGACAGGCCTTCTTGAATGAGCAGTACTTC.